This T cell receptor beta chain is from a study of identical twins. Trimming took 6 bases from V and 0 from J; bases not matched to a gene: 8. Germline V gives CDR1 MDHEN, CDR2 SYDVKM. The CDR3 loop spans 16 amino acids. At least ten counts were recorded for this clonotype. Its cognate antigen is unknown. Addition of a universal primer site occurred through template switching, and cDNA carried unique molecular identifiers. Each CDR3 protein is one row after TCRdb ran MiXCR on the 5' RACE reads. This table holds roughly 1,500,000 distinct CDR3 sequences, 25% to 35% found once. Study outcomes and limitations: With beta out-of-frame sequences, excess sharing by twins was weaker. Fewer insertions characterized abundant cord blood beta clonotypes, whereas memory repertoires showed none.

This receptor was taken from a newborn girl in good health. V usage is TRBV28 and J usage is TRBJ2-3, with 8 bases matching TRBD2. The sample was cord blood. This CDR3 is CASSYGLAASTDTQYF. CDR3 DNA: TGTGCCAGCAGCTACGGACTAGCCGCAAGCACAGATACGCAGTATTTT.